The 23 T cell receptor beta chains listed next were all sequenced from one sample in a study of blood T cell repertoires in COVID-19 (TCRdb year 2020). The library was built by means of the immunoSEQ multiplex PCR assay. Imported from immuneACCESS, the table was reduced by TCRdb to in-frame sequences with V and J called. These copies leave out some clones; in studies compared against another copy, an unresolved V gene accounts for under half, and the cause of the remainder is not known. The sample table contains some 130,000 clones; only one count was recorded for around 87% of them. Approximately 2% of the sample is in the top ten clones. What was sequenced was peripheral blood. Source of these receptors: a man aged 65 to 79 with active COVID-19.

This clone was picked up a small number of times. The V call is TRBV28, the J call TRBJ1-5; possible D gene TRBD1, 6 bases. CDR1 MDHEN and CDR2 SYDVKM come from the germline V gene. The germline V and J ends were trimmed by 4 bases and 7 bases, with 14 bases remaining between them. CDR3 length: 14 residues. The CDR3 reads CASSSTGGRQPQHF. CDR3 DNA: TGTGCCAGCAGTTCTACGGGGGGCCGACAGCCCCAGCATTTT. The whole variable domain, remainder taken from reference TRBV28 and TRBJ1-5, is DVKVTQSSRYLVKRTGEKVFLECVQDMDHENMFWYRQDPGLGLRLIYFSYDVKMKEKGDIPEGYSVSREKKERFSLILESASTNQTSMYLCASSSTGGRQPQHFGDGTRLSIL.

V and J are TRBV5-1 and TRBJ2-6, with TRBD1 as a possible D gene (5 bases). Trimming took 4 bases from V and 2 from J, leaving 13 bases between them. Germline V gene data show CDR1 as SGHRS and CDR2 as YFSETQ. This CDR3 spans 16 amino acids. DNA for the CDR3: TGCGCCAGCAGCCCCGTGGCAGGGCCTGGGGCCAACGTCCTGACTTTC. It codes for CASSPVAGPGANVLTF.

This clone was counted between two and nine times. Within the sample, other DNA sequences also encode this same CDR3. The chain joins TRBV5-1 to TRBJ2-7; D might be TRBD1 (6 bases). This CDR3 region has 14 residues. The germline V gene has CDR1 SGHRS and CDR2 YFSETQ. The V gene lost 0 bases and the J gene lost 2 bases, with 9 bases spanning the gap. The CDR3 nucleotides read TGCGCCAGCAGCTTGGAACAGGGTCCCTACGAGCAGTACTTC. Amino acids: CASSLEQGPYEQYF.

The chain uses TRBV30 and TRBJ1-5; possibly TRBD1 for D (6 bases). V was clipped by 5 bases and J by 6 bases, with 14 bases between them. The germline V gene has CDR1 GTSNPN and CDR2 SVGIG (reference sequence). The CDR3 loop spans 13 amino acids. The CDR3: CAWGVTGSQPQHF. The CDR3 nucleotides are TGTGCCTGGGGGGTAACAGGGAGTCAGCCCCAGCATTTT.

The V call is TRBV25-1, the J call TRBJ2-7, with D perhaps matching TRBD2 (5 bases). CDR1 MGHDK and CDR2 SYGVNS come from the germline V gene. The CDR3 is 15 residues long. V was trimmed by 1 base and J by 5 bases, leaving 15 bases between them. The chain's CDR3 is CASSESTGIPHEQYF. DNA of the CDR3: TGTGCCAGCAGTGAATCGACCGGGATCCCCCACGAGCAGTACTTC.

This clone was counted only a few times. This chain joins TRBV30 and TRBJ1-2, with a weak D call TRBD1 (6 bases). Per germline, CDR1 GTSNPN and CDR2 SVGIG (reference sequence). This CDR3 region has 14 residues. With 2 bases removed from V and 2 bases from J, the gap between germline ends came to 12 bases. CDR3 region: CAWSRTALNYGYTF. The CDR3 DNA sequence: TGTGCCTGGAGTCGGACAGCCCTCAACTATGGCTACACCTTC.

V usage is TRBV7-9 and J usage is TRBJ2-1; possibly TRBD2 for D (5 bases). This CDR3 has 15 amino acids. The germline CDR1 and CDR2 sequences are SEHNR and FQNEAQ (reference sequence). V was pared by 0 bases and J by 6 bases, with 12 bases between. CDR3 protein: CASSLAAGLSNEQFF. The CDR3 DNA follows: TGTGCCAGCAGCTTAGCGGCGGGTTTATCCAATGAGCAGTTCTTC.

The V call is TRBV9, the J call TRBJ1-1; TRBD1 might be the D (6 bases). The CDR3 is 13 amino acids. V lost 9 bases and J 0 bases, leaving 12 bases between the germline ends. Germline V gene lookup returns CDR1 SGDLS and CDR2 YYNGEE. The CDR3 nucleotides are TGTGCCACCGGACAGTCCATGAACACTGAAGCTTTCTTT. Amino acids: CATGQSMNTEAFF. The full variable domain, with the rest looked up from reference TRBV9 and TRBJ1-1, is DSGVTQTPKHLITATGQRVTLRCSPRSGDLSVYWYQQSLDQGLQFLIQYYNGEERAKGNILERFSAQQFPDLHSELNLSSLELGDSALYFCATGQSMNTEAFFGQGTRLTVV.

The V call is TRBV19, the J call TRBJ1-3; TRBD1 agrees at 8 bases. Germline V gene data show CDR1 as LNHDA and CDR2 as SQIVND (reference sequence). Trimming took 5 bases from V and 0 from J; bases not matched to a gene: 3. This CDR3 is 15 amino acids long. The DNA of the CDR3 is TGTGCCAGTAGTGGACAGGGCGTCTCTGGAAACACCATATATTTT. Protein: CASSGQGVSGNTIYF.

The chain uses TRBV10-3 and TRBJ2-7, with 8 bases identical to TRBD1. From germline, CDR1 is ENHRY and CDR2 SYGVKD. The V gene end was trimmed by 9 bases and the J gene end by 5 bases; junction bases not matched to a gene: 9. The CDR3 contains 13 residues. For the CDR3, the DNA is TGTGCCATGGCCGGGACAGGATCCCACGAGCAGTACTTC. It specifies CAMAGTGSHEQYF.

This clone was seen once. The chain uses TRBV18 and TRBJ1-3; D gene uncertain. Germline assignment: CDR1 KGHSH and CDR2 LQKENI. Trimming left V 6 bases short and J 2 bases short, with 14 bases between. This CDR3 is 15 amino acids long. The CDR3 DNA is TGTGCCAGCTCGTCCCTGGACTCGACTGGAAACACCATATATTTT. Protein: CASSSLDSTGNTIYF.

The chain joins TRBV6-5 to TRBJ1-1; D unclear. Trimming removed 7 bases at V and 0 bases at J, with 12 bases between. The CDR3 is 14 residues long. CDR1 is MNHEY, CDR2 SVGAGI, per germline. As DNA, the CDR3 is TGTGCCAGCACCCCTACTAGGGTGAACACTGAAGCTTTCTTT. Amino acids: CASTPTRVNTEAFF.

The rearrangement joins TRBV6-2 or TRBV6-3 to TRBJ2-7; TRBD1 agrees at 7 bases. V lost 2 bases to trimming and J lost 6 bases; unmatched junction nucleotides: 4. Germline V gives CDR1 MNHEY, CDR2 SVGEGT. The CDR3 has 13 amino acids. The CDR3 loop is CASSYQTGSEQYF. CDR3 coding DNA: TGTGCCAGCAGTTACCAGACAGGGAGCGAGCAGTACTTC.

The chain recombines TRBV5-1 with TRBJ1-2, with D uncertain. Trimming removed 4 bases at V and 8 bases at J, with 21 bases between. CDR1 is SGHRS and CDR2 is YFSETQ in the germline V gene. The CDR3 spans 15 residues. CDR3 sequence reads: CASSGNAASARGYTF. The CDR3 DNA sequence: TGCGCCAGCAGCGGCAACGCAGCTTCTGCGAGGGGCTACACCTTC.

The V call is TRBV29-1, the J call TRBJ2-5; D may be TRBD1 (5 bases). The CDR3 extends over 13 amino acids. Looked up from germline, CDR1 is SQVTM and CDR2 is ANQGSEA. Between the trimmed V and J ends, which lost 6 bases and 5 bases, there was a span of 16 bases. The CDR3 protein is CSVLGQLRETQYF. In DNA, the CDR3 is TGCAGCGTCCTGGGGCAGCTACGGGAGACCCAGTACTTC.

This clone was recorded only once. V usage is TRBV19 and J usage is TRBJ1-5, with D possibly matching TRBD1 (5 bases). This CDR3 has 14 amino acids. Germline CDR1 reads LNHDA; CDR2 reads SQIVND (reference sequence). Trimming took 7 bases from V and 7 from J, leaving 17 bases between them. The CDR3 is CASTFRDSRQPQHF. The CDR3 coding sequence is TGTGCCAGTACCTTTCGGGACTCTCGCCAGCCCCAGCATTTT.

V usage is TRBV7-9 and J usage is TRBJ1-5; 7 positions match TRBD1. The CDR3 has 14 residues. Losses at the gene ends were 7 bases for V and 2 bases for J; bases not matched to a gene: 5. Germline V lookup: CDR1 SEHNR, CDR2 FQNEAQ (reference sequence). Written as DNA, the CDR3 is TGTGCCAGCACCCCCGGGACAGGCAATCAGCCCCAGCATTTT. Protein sequence: CASTPGTGNQPQHF.

This chain connects TRBV4-1 to TRBJ2-1; 8 nucleotides agree with TRBD1. The CDR3 covers 15 residues. Trimming at V came to 1 base and at J to 5 bases, leaving 4 bases not matched to a gene. Germline-derived CDR1 and CDR2 are MGHRA and YSYEKL. The CDR3 sequence: CASSQGGTGNNEQFF. The CDR3 nucleotides are TGCGCCAGCAGCCAAGGTGGGACAGGCAACAATGAGCAGTTCTTC.

This clone was seen more than once but under ten times. The V and J genes are TRBV20-1 and TRBJ2-7; the D is unclear. CDR1 and CDR2 (germline): DFQATT, SNEGSKA (reference sequence). This CDR3 is built from 11 residues. V dropped 4 bases and J dropped 3 bases, with 7 bases sitting between them. The CDR3 sequence: CSATPSYEQYF. The CDR3 region has the DNA TGCAGTGCTACCCCCAGCTACGAGCAGTACTTC.

A word on this clone: Other DNA sequences from this sample encode an identical CDR3 as well. The rearrangement links TRBV5-1 to TRBJ2-3; 7 bases map to TRBD2. The CDR3 has 15 residues. Germline V gene sequence: CDR1 SGHRS, CDR2 YFSETQ. V shed 2 bases and J 2 bases; nucleotides not matched to a gene: 5. The CDR3 nucleotides are TGCGCCAGCAGCTTTCCTAGCGGCTCCACAGATACGCAGTATTTT. It yields the protein CASSFPSGSTDTQYF.

CDR3 in DNA: TGTGCCACCAGCAGAGTTAAGCGGGAGGGGGCAGATACGCAGTATTTT. The encoded protein is CATSRVKREGADTQYF. This rearrangement joins TRBV15 to TRBJ2-3, with 10 bases lining up with TRBD2. The length of the CDR3 is 16 residues. Per germline, CDR1 LNHNV and CDR2 YYDKDF (reference sequence). V lost 1 base to trimming and J lost 4 bases; unmatched junction nucleotides: 5.

The chain joins TRBV6-5 to TRBJ2-3, with D tentatively TRBD1 (5 bases). Per the germline V gene, CDR1 is MNHEY and CDR2 is SVGAGI. The CDR3 is made up of 14 amino acids. Trimming took 4 bases from V and 6 from J, leaving 14 bases between them. CDR3 bases: TGTGCCAGCAGTTTCGACAGTGGAAGCGATACGCAGTATTTT. This sequence encodes CASSFDSGSDTQYF.

The J gene is TRBJ2-5, the V gene TRBV14; 9 bases are shared with TRBD2. The germline CDR1 and CDR2 sequences are SGHDN and FVKESK. The V segment lost 0 bases and the J segment 9 bases; nucleotides outside the gene matches: 17. There are 18 residues in the CDR3. CDR3: CASSQEDRLAGRSGAQYF. The CDR3 DNA reads as TGTGCCAGCAGCCAAGAGGACCGGCTAGCGGGACGGTCGGGGGCCCAGTACTTC.